This section outlines one TCR beta chain sequence together with its context. The antigen is undetermined. The sample comes from a study of vaccination effects on CD4 cells after COVID-19. Study conclusions and caveats: Convalescent patients were scarce, and early post-infection timepoints were absent. At late timepoints after vaccination, vaccine- and infection-induced clones shrank markedly.

CD4+ T cell isolation took place after 10 days of culture. Half the medium was replaced with IL-2 medium on days 3 and 7. Only in-frame clones appear in the TCRdb table, and some are missing; sequencing was by immunoSEQ multiplex PCR. In the table there are about 48,000 clones, 67% of which are singletons. CDR1 SGHDT and CDR2 YYEEEE come from the germline V gene. Trimming stripped 0 bases from V and 7 bases from J, with 5 bases between. The CDR3 is 11 amino acids. The specimen was CD4+ T cells from PBMCs cultured without peptide, collected before COVID-19 vaccination. The rearrangement joins TRBV5-6 to TRBJ2-7; D gene unclear. This receptor was obtained from a human donor who received a COVID-19 vaccine. The CDR3 region is CASSLAREQYF. CDR3 sequence (DNA): TGTGCCAGCAGCTTGGCCCGGGAGCAGTACTTC. Together with reference TRBV5-6 and TRBJ2-7, the CDR3 gives the full variable domain: DAGVTQSPTHLIKTRGQQVTLRCSPKSGHDTVSWYQQALGQGPQFIFQYYEEEERQRGNFPDRFSGHQFPNYSSELNVNALLLGDSALYLCASSLAREQYFGPGTRLTVT.